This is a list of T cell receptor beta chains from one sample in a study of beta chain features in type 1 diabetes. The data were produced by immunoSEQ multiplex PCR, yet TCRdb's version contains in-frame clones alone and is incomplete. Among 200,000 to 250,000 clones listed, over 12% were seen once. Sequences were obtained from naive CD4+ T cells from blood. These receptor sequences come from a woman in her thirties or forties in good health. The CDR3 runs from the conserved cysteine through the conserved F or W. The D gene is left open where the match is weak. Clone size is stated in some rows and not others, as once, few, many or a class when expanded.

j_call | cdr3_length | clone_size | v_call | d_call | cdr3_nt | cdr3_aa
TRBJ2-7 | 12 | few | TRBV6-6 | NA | TGTGCCAGCAGTTACTCGGCGGCAGAGCAGTACTTC | CASSYSAAEQYF
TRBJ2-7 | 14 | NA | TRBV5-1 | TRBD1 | TGCGCCAGCAGCTTGACAGGGGGTCTCTACGAGCAGTACTTC | CASSLTGGLYEQYF
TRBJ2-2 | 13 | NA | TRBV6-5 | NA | TGTGCCAGCACGCAGGGTAACACCGGGGAGCTGTTTTTT | CASTQGNTGELFF
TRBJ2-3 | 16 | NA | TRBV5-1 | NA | TGCGCCAGCAGCTTGTTAAGCGCCTACCGCACAGATACGCAGTATTTT | CASSLLSAYRTDTQYF
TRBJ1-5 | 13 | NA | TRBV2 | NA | TGTGCCAGCAGTGAACCCCCCAGTCAGCCCCAGCATTTT | CASSEPPSQPQHF
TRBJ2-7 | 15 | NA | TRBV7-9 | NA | TGTGCCAGCAGCTCCAAGGGGGGGGCGGACTACGAGCAGTACTTC | CASSSKGGADYEQYF
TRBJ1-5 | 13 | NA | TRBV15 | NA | TGTGCCACCAGCAGAGGCAGGGCTCAGCCCCAGCATTTT | CATSRGRAQPQHF
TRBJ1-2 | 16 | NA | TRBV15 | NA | TGTGCCACCAGCAGACCGCAGGAAACAGCCTTCTATGGCTACACCTTC | CATSRPQETAFYGYTF
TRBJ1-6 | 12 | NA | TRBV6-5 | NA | TGTGCCAGCAGTTTGGCCAATTCACCCCTCCACTTT | CASSLANSPLHF
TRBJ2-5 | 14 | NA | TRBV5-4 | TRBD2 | TGTGCCAGCAGCTTCGGACTAGCGGCAAGAGACCAGTACTTC | CASSFGLAARDQYF
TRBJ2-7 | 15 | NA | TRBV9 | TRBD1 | TGTGCCAGCAGCGTTGGACAGGCTCTCTCCTACGAGCAGTACTTC | CASSVGQALSYEQYF
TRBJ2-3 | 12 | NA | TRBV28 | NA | TGTGCCAGCAGTCCCCGGGGGGATACGCAGTATTTT | CASSPRGDTQYF
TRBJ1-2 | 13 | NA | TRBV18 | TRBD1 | TGTGCCAGCTCCCAAGACAGGGTTTGGGGCTACACCTTC | CASSQDRVWGYTF
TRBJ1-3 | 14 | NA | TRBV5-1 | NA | TGCGCCAGCAGGATACAGGGTGATGGAAACACCATATATTTT | CASRIQGDGNTIYF
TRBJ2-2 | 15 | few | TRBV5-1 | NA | TGCGCCAGCAGCTGGGACACACCGAACACCGGGGAGCTGTTTTTT | CASSWDTPNTGELFF
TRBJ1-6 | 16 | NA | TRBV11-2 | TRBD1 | TGTGCCAGCAGCCGAGACAGGGTCCCACTAAAGTCACCCCTCCACTTT | CASSRDRVPLKSPLHF
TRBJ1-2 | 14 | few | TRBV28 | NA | TGTGCCAGCAGTCCCCCACACAGGGACTATGGCTACACCTTC | CASSPPHRDYGYTF
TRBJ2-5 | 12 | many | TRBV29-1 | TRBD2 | TGCAGCGGCCACGGGACTACTGGGGCCCAGTACTTC | CSGHGTTGAQYF
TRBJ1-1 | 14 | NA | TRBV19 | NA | TGTGCCAGTTCCATGTCCGGGGGGTACACTGAAGCTTTCTTT | CASSMSGGYTEAFF
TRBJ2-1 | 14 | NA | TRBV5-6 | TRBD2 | TGTGCCAGCAGCTTGTCTAGCGGGGGTGGTGAGCAGTTCTTC | CASSLSSGGGEQFF
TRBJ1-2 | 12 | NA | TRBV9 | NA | TGTGCCAGCAGCTCAGAGGGTTTTGGCTACACCTTC | CASSSEGFGYTF
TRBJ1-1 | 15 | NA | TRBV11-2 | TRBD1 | TGTGCCAGCAGCCTCAACCCAGGGGGGATCACTGAAGCTTTCTTT | CASSLNPGGITEAFF
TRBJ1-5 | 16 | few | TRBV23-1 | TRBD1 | TGCGCCAGCAGCCAGGGGGATGACAGAGACAATCAGCCCCAGCATTTT | CASSQGDDRDNQPQHF
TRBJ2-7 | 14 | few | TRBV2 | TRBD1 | TGTGCCAGCATGGGACAGGGAGCAGACTACGAGCAGTACTTC | CASMGQGADYEQYF
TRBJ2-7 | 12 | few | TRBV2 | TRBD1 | TGTGCCAGCAGAGGACAGGGCCGCAGACAGTACTTC | CASRGQGRRQYF
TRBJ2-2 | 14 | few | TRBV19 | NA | TGTGCCAGTCGGACAGCTTCTAACACCGGGGAGCTGTTTTTT | CASRTASNTGELFF
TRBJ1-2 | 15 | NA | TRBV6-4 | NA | TGTGCCAGCAGCAATACCCCAGGGGCTGGCTATGGCTACACCTTC | CASSNTPGAGYGYTF
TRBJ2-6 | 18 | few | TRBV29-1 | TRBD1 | TGCAGCGTCGGTCTTGGGCAGGGGGCTCTCTCTGGGGCCAACGTCCTGACTTTC | CSVGLGQGALSGANVLTF
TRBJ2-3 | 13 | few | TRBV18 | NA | TGTGCCAGCTCACCTTTCTCGGCAGATACGCAGTATTTT | CASSPFSADTQYF
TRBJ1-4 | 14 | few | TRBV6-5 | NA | TGTGCCAGCAGGCCCGGGACTGTTAATGAAAAACTGTTTTTT | CASRPGTVNEKLFF
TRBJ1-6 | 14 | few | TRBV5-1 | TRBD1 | TGCGCCAGCGGCCCGGACAGGGAGAATTCACCCCTCCACTTT | CASGPDRENSPLHF
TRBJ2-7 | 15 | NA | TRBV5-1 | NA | TGCGCCAGCAGCTTGGCCAGCGTCCCAGCCTACGAGCAGTACTTC | CASSLASVPAYEQYF
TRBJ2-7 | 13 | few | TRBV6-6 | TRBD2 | TGTGCCAGCAGTTCTAGCGGGGATTTGGTGCAGTACTTC | CASSSSGDLVQYF
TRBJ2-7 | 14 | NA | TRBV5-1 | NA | TGCGCCAGCAGCTTCGGTAGCCCGGGCTACGAGCAGTACTTC | CASSFGSPGYEQYF
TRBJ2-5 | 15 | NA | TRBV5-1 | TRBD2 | TGCGCCAGTCTAAGCGGGGGGGCCGACCAAGAGACCCAGTACTTC | CASLSGGADQETQYF
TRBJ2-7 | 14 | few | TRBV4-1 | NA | TGCGCCAGCAGCCAAGAGGCCGGGGCCTACGAGCAGTACTTC | CASSQEAGAYEQYF
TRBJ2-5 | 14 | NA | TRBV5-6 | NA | TGTGCCAGCAGCTTTAGGGGATCCCAAGAGACCCAGTACTTC | CASSFRGSQETQYF
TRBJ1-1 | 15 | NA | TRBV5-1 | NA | TGCGCCAGCAGCTTTGACATGAACTCAATCACTGAAGCTTTCTTT | CASSFDMNSITEAFF
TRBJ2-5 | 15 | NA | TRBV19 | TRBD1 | TGTGCCACTGGTAGAGCAGGGGGCTTGGAGGAGACCCAGTACTTC | CATGRAGGLEETQYF
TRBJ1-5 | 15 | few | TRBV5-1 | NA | TGCGCCAGCAGCTTGGGCATTCAGGGGAATCAGCCCCAGCATTTT | CASSLGIQGNQPQHF
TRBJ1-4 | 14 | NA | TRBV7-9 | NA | TGTGCCAGCAGCCGGACAGCCATTAATGAAAAACTGTTTTTT | CASSRTAINEKLFF
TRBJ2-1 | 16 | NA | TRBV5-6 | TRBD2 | TGTGCCAGCAGCCCGCTAGGGCTAGCGGGGGATAATGAGCAGTTCTTC | CASSPLGLAGDNEQFF
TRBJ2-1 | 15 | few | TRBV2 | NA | TGTGCCAGCAGTGATTGGGCAGGTCTGGCCAATGAGCAGTTCTTC | CASSDWAGLANEQFF
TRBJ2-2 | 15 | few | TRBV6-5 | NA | TGTGCCAGCAGTTACTCGCCTAGCGTCGCCGGGGAGCTGTTTTTT | CASSYSPSVAGELFF
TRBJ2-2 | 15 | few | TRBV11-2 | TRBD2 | TGTGCCAGCAGTCCGGGACTAACCCCCGTCGGGGAGCTGTTTTTT | CASSPGLTPVGELFF
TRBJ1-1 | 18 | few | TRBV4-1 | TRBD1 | TGCGCCAGCAGACGTAGGGCAGGGGGCCCCTCCATGAACACTGAAGCTTTCTTT | CASRRRAGGPSMNTEAFF
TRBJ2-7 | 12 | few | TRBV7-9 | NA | TGTGCCAGCAGCTTCAGCTCCTACGAGCAGTACTTC | CASSFSSYEQYF
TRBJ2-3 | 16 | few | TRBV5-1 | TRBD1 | TGCGCCAGCAGCATACCACAGGGGCCTAGCACAGATACGCAGTATTTT | CASSIPQGPSTDTQYF
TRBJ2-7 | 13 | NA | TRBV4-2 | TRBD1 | TGTGCCAGCAGCCTTGGACAGGGCTACGAGCAGTACTTC | CASSLGQGYEQYF
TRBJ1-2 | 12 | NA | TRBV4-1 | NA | TGCGCCAGCAGCGAGAACAGCTATGGCTACACCTTC | CASSENSYGYTF
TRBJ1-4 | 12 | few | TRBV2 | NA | TGTGCCAGCAGTGAAGCCAGGGTCGAACTGTTTTTT | CASSEARVELFF
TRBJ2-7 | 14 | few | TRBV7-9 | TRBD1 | TGTGCCAGCACTGAAGCGGACAGGTTGAACGAGCAGTACTTC | CASTEADRLNEQYF
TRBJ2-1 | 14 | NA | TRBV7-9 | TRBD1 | TGTGCCAGCACCTTGACACAGGGGGTCAGTGAGCAGTTCTTC | CASTLTQGVSEQFF
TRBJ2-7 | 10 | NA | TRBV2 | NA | TGTGCCAGCAGTGAATCCCGTAAATACTTC | CASSESRKYF
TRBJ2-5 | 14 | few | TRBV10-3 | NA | TGTGCCATCAGATTACACAGGGCTCTAGAGACCCAGTACTTC | CAIRLHRALETQYF